This entry is about one T cell receptor beta chain. The antigen remains unidentified. The CDR3 consists of 14 residues. Germline CDR1 and CDR2: MDHEN and SYDVKM. With 7 bases removed from V and 4 bases from J, the gap between germline ends came to 13 bases. Sequencing was performed with immunoSEQ multiplex PCR; in TCRdb, only in-frame clones are kept and a portion is missing. The sample carries roughly 1 million clones, about 74% recorded once. These data originate in a study of shared clonotypes between healthy human individuals. Study-wide results and caveats: Sorted-subset sequencing, rarefaction showed, was incomplete despite large depth.

The sequence was obtained from a young man in good health. This chain connects TRBV28 to TRBJ1-4; D is possibly TRBD1 (5 bases). What was sequenced was memory CD4+ T cells sorted from blood. Subset of the sample: CD45RA-negative fraction. The CDR3 region has the DNA TGTGCCAGCACCTCGGGGGGTAATAATGAAAAACTGTTTTTT. Its translation is CASTSGGNNEKLFF. The variable domain in full, completed from reference TRBV28 and TRBJ1-4, reads DVKVTQSSRYLVKRTGEKVFLECVQDMDHENMFWYRQDPGLGLRLIYFSYDVKMKEKGDIPEGYSVSREKKERFSLILESASTNQTSMYLCASTSGGNNEKLFFGSGTQLSVL.